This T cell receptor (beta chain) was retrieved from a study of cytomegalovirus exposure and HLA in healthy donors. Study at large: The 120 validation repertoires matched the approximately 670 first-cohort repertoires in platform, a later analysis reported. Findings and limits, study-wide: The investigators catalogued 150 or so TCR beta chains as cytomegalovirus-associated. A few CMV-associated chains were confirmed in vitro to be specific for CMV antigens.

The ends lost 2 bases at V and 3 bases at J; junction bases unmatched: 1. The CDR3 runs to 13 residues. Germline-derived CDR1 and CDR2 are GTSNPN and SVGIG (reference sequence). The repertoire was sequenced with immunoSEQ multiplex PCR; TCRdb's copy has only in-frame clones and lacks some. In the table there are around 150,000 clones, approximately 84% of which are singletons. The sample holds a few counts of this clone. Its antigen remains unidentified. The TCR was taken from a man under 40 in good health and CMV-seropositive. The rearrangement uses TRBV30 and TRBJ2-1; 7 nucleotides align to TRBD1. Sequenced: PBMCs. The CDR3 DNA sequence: TGTGCCTGGAGTAGGGGGCTCTACAATGAGCAGTTCTTC. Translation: CAWSRGLYNEQFF.